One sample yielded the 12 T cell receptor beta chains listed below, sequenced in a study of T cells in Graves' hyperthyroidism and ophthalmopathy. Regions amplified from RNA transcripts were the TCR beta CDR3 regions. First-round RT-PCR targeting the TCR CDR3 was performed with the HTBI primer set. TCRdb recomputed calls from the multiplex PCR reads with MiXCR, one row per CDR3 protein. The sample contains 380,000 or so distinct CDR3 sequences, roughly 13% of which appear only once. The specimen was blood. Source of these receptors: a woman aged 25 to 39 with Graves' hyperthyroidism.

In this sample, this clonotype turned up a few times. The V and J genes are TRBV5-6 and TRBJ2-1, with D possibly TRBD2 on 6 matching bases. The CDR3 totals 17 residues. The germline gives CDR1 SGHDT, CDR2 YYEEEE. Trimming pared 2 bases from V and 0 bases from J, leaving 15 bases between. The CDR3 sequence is CASSFGERAGSYNEQFF. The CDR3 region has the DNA TGTGCCAGCAGCTTCGGTGAGCGGGCTGGCTCCTACAATGAGCAGTTCTTC.

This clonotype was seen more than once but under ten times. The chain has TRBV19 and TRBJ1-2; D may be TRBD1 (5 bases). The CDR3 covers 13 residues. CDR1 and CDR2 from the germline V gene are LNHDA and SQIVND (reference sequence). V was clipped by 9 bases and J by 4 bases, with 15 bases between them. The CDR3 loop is CASNMRGSYGYTF. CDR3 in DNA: TGTGCCAGCAACATGAGGGGTTCCTATGGCTACACCTTC.

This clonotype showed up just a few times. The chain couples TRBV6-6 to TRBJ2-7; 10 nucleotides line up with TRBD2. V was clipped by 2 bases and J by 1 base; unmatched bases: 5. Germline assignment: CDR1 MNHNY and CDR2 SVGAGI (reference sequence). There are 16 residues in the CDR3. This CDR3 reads CASSYTGLAASYEQYF. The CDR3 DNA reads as TGTGCCAGCAGTTACACCGGACTAGCGGCATCCTACGAGCAGTACTTC.

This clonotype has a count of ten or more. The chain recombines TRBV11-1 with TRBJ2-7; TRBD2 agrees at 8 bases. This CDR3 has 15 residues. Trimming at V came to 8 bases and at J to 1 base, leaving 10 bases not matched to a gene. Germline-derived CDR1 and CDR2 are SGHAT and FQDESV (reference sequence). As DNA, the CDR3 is TGTGCCAGCTCCCAAGGTAGACTAGCGTCCTACGAGCAGTACTTC. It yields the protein CASSQGRLASYEQYF.

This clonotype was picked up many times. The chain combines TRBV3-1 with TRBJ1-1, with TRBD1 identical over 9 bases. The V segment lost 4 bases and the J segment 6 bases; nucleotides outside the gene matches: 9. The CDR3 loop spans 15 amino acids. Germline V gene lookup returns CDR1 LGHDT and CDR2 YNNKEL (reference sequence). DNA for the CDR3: TGTGCCAGCAGCCTACCGGGACAGGGCCCCCCTGAAGCTTTCTTT. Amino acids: CASSLPGQGPPEAFF. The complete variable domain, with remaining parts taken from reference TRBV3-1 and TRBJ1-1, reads DTAVSQTPKYLVTQMGNDKSIKCEQNLGHDTMYWYKQDSKKFLKIMFSYNNKELIINETVPNRFSPKSPDKAHLNLHINSLELGDSAVYFCASSLPGQGPPEAFFGQGTRLTVV.

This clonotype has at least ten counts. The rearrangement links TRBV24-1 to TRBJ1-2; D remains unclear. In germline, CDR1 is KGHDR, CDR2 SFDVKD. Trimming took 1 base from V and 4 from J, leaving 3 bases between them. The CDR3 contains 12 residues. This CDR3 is CATSDFGYGYTF. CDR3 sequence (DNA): TGTGCCACCAGTGATTTCGGCTATGGCTACACCTTC.

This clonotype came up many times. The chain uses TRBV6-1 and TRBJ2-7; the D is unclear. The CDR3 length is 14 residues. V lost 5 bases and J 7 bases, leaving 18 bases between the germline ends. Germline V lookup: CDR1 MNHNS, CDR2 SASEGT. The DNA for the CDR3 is TGTGCCAGCAGTCCCCCCCCGGACCTTCGAGAGCAGTACTTC. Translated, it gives CASSPPPDLREQYF.

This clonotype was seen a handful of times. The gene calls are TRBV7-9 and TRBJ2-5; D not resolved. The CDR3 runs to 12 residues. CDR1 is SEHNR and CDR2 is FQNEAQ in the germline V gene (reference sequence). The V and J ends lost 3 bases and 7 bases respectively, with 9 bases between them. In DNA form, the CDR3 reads TGTGCCAGCAGCTTCGACACGGGGACCCAGTACTTC. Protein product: CASSFDTGTQYF.

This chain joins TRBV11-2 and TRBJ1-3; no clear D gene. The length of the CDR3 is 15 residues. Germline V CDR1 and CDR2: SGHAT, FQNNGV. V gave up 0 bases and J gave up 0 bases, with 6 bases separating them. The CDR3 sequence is CASSLEAFSGNTIYF. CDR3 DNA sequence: TGTGCCAGCAGCTTAGAAGCCTTCTCTGGAAACACCATATATTTT.

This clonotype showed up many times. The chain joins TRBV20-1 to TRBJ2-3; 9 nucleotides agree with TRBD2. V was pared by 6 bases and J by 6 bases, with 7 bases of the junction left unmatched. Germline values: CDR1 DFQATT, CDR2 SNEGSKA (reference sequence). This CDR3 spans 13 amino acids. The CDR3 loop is CSAPIAGDDTQYF. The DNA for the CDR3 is TGCAGTGCACCGATAGCGGGAGACGATACGCAGTATTTT.

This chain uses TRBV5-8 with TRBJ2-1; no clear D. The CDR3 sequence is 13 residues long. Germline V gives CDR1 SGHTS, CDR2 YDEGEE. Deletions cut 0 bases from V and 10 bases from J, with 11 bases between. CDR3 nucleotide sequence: TGTGCCAGCAGCTTGGGGCAGGCCTTCGAGCAGTTCTTC. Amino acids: CASSLGQAFEQFF.

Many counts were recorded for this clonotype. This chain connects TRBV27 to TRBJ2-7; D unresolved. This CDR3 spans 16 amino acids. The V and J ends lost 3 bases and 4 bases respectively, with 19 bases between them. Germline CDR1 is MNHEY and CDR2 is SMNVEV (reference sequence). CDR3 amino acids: CASSLTPSLVVYEQYF. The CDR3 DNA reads TGTGCCAGCAGTTTGACGCCCAGCCTCGTCGTGTACGAGCAGTACTTC.